Below, one TCR beta chain is given with its context. CDR1 and CDR2 (germline): ENHRY, SYGVKD. This CDR3 region has 17 residues. J lost 2 bases, V lost 5 bases, and 10 bases had no gene match. The entry originates in a study of blood T cell repertoires in COVID-19. Sequencing was performed with immunoSEQ multiplex PCR; in TCRdb, only in-frame clones are kept and a portion is missing. The sample has about 380,000 clones, around 87% seen once; the top ten hold approximately 1.3%. The chain joins TRBV10-3 to TRBJ1-2, with 11 positions matching TRBD1. The specimen sequenced was PBMCs or T cells enriched from blood (not recorded which). This sequence originates from a man aged 25-45 years who had recovered from COVID-19. CDR3: CAISMGDRGDSNYGYTF. CDR3 nucleotide sequence: TGTGCCATCAGTATGGGGGACAGGGGGGATTCGAACTATGGCTACACCTTC.